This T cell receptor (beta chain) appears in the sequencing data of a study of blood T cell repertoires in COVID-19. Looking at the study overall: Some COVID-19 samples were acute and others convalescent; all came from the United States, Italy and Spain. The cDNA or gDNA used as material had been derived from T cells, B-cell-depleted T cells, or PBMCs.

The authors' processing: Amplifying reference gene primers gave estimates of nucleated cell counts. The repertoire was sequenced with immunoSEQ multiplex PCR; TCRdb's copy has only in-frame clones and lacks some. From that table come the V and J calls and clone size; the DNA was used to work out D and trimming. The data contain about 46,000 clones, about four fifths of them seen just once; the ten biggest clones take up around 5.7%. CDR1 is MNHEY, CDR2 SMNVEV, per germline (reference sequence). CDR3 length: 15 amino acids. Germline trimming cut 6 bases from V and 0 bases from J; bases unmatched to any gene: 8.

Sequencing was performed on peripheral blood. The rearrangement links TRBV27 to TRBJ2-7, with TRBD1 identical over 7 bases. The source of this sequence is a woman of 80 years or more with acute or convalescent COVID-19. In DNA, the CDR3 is TGTGCCAGCAGCCCAACAGGGGAAAGCTCCTACGAGCAGTACTTC. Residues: CASSPTGESSYEQYF.